The clone carrying this TCR beta chain was seen repeatedly, ten times or more. Antigen unknown. TCRdb reprocessed the 5' RACE reads with MiXCR, giving one entry per CDR3 protein. The sample has over 100,000 distinct CDR3 sequences, approximately 6.8% seen once. The sample comes from a study of CD8 T cells in ankylosing spondylitis. Study-level findings and limits: Past research had described some motif variants in reactive arthritis synovial fluid and blood.

The ends were cut back, 1 base at V and 0 bases at J, with 5 bases in the middle. Germline V gene data show CDR1 as SGHDT and CDR2 as YYEEEE. CDR3 length: 14 amino acids. The chain combines TRBV5-6 with TRBJ1-3; no clear D. This sequence was found in a male donor with ankylosing spondylitis or in good health (not recorded which). The specimen sequenced was blood, either unsorted or a sorted T cell fraction (not recorded which). The DNA of the CDR3 is TGTGCCAGCAGCTTGAGGGCCTCTGGAAACACCATATATTTT. This codes for CASSLRASGNTIYF. Using reference TRBV5-6 and TRBJ1-3 for the parts outside the CDR3, the full variable domain is DAGVTQSPTHLIKTRGQQVTLRCSPKSGHDTVSWYQQALGQGPQFIFQYYEEEERQRGNFPDRFSGHQFPNYSSELNVNALLLGDSALYLCASSLRASGNTIYFGEGSWLTVV.